This record looks at one TCR beta chain sequence and its context. The data were taken from a study of technical replicates of blood from several donors. CDR3 length: 16 residues. CDR1 is LGHNA, CDR2 YSLEER, per germline. The J segment lost 3 bases and the V segment lost 4 bases, leaving 9 bases of the junction unmatched. The assay was immunoSEQ multiplex PCR, and TCRdb's table has in-frame clones only and misses some. The sample lists roughly 66,000 clones, 86% seen once, with more than 4.5% in the top ten. The chain carries TRBV4-3 and TRBJ1-3; 7 bases line up with TRBD1. This TCR was sampled from a human donor in good health. Some clones in this sample may be carry-over from other donors' samples. Sequenced sample: PBMCs. CDR3 DNA sequence: TGCGCCAGCAGCCCTTTTCCCGGGACAGTTGGAAACACCATATATTTT. This encodes CASSPFPGTVGNTIYF.